This T cell receptor (beta chain) was captured in a study of CD8+ T cells in alopecia areata. As the sequencing template, cDNA was produced by extracting RNA and reverse transcribing it. Assay: immunoSEQ multiplex PCR; the TCRdb copy retains only in-frame clones and omits some. This table holds over 14,000 clones, 45% to 60% found once. This clone was observed a few times. The V gene's germline CDR1 is SGHVS and CDR2 FQNEAQ. There are 16 residues in the CDR3. V lost 5 bases to trimming and J lost 2 bases, with 13 bases between them. Sampling of alopecia areata patients yielded lesional scalp punch biopsies as well as peripheral blood.

The chain carries TRBV7-8 and TRBJ2-6, with a possible D match to TRBD1 (6 bases). Source: skin, taken at week 0. This clonotype originated in a human donor with alopecia areata. CDR3 coding DNA: TGTGCCAGCAGCAAACTACAGGGTACTGGGGCCAACGTCCTGACTTTC. Protein product: CASSKLQGTGANVLTF.